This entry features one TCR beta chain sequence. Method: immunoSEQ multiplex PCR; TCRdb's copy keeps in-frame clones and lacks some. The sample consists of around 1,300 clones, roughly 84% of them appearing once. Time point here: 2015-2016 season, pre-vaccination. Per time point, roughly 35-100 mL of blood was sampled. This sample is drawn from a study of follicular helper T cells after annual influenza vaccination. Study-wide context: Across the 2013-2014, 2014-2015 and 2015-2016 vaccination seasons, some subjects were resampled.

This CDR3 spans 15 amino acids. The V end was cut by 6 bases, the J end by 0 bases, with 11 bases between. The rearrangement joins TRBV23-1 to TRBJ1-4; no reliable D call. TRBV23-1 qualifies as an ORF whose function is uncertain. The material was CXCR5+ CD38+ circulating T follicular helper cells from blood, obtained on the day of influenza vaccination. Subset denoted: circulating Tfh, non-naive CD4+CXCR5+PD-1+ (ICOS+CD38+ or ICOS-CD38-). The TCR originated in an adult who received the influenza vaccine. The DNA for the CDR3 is TGCGCCAGCAGGACACGGATTGCAACTAATGAAAAACTGTTTTTT. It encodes CASRTRIATNEKLFF.